This TCR beta chain is drawn from a study of blood T cell repertoires in COVID-19. CDR1 and CDR2 (germline): SGHNT, YYREEE (reference sequence). This CDR3 region has 14 residues. Trimming left V 4 bases short and J 4 bases short, with 12 bases between. Profiled with immunoSEQ multiplex PCR; TCRdb holds only in-frame clones, not every one. This sample has about 190,000 clones, with 84% found just once. This sequence originates from a woman in her 30s who had been exposed to COVID-19. The sequencing input was PBMCs or T cells enriched from blood (not recorded which). This chain links TRBV5-4 with TRBJ2-1; possibly TRBD2 for D (5 bases). CDR3 amino acids: CASSPRRVYNEQFF. Here the CDR3 DNA reads TGTGCCAGCAGCCCCAGGCGGGTGTACAATGAGCAGTTCTTC.